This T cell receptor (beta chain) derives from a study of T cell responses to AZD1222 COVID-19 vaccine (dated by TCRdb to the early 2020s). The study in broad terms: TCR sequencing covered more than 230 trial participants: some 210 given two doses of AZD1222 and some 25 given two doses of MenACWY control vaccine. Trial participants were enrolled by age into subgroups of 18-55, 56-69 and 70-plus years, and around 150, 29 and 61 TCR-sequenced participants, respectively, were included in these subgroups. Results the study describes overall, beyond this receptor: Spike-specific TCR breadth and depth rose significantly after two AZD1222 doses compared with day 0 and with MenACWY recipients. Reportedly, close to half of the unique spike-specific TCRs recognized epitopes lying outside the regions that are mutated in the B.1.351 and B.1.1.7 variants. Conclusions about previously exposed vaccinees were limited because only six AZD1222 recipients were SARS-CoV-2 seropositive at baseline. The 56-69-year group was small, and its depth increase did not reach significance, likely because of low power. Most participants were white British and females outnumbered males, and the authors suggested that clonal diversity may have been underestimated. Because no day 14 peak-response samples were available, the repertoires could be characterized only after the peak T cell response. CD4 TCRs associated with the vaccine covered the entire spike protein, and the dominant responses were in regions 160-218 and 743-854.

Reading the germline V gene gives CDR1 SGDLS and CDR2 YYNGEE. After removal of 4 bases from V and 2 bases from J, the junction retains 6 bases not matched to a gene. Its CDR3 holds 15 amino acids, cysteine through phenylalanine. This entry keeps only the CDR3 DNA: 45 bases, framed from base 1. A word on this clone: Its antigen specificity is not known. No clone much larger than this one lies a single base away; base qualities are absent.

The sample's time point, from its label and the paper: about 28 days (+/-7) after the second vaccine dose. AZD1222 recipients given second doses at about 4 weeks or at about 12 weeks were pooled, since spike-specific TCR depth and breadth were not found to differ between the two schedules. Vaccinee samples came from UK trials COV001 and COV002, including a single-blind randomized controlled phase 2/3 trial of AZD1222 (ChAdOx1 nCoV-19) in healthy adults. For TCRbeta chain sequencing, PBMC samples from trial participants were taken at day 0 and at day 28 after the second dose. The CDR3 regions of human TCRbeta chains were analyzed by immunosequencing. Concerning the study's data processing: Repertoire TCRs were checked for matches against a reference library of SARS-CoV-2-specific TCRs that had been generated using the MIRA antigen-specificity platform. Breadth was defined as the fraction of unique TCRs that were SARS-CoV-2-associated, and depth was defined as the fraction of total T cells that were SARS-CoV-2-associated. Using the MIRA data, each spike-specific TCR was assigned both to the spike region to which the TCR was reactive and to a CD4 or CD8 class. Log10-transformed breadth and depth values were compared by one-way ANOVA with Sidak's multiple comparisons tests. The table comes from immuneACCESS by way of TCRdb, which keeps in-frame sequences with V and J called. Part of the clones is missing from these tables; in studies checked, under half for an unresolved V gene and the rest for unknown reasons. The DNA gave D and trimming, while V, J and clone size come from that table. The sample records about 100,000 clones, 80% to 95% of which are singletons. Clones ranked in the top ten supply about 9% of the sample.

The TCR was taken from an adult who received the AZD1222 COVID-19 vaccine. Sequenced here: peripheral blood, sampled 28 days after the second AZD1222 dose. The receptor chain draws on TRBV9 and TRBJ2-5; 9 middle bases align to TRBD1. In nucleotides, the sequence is TGTGCCAGCAGCCCCCGGGACAGGGAGCAAGAGACCCAGTACTTC. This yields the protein CASSPRDREQETQYF.